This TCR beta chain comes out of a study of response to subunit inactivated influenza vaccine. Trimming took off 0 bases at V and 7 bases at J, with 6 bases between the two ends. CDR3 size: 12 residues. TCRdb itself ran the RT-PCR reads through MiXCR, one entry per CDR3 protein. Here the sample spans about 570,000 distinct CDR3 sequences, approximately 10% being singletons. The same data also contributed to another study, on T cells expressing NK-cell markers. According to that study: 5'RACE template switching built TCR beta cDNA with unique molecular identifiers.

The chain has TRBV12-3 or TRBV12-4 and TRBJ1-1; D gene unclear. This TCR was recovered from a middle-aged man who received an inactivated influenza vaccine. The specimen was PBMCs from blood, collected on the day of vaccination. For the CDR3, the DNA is TGTGCCAGCAGTTTAGCGCTCGGTGAAGCTTTCTTT. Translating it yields CASSLALGEAFF.